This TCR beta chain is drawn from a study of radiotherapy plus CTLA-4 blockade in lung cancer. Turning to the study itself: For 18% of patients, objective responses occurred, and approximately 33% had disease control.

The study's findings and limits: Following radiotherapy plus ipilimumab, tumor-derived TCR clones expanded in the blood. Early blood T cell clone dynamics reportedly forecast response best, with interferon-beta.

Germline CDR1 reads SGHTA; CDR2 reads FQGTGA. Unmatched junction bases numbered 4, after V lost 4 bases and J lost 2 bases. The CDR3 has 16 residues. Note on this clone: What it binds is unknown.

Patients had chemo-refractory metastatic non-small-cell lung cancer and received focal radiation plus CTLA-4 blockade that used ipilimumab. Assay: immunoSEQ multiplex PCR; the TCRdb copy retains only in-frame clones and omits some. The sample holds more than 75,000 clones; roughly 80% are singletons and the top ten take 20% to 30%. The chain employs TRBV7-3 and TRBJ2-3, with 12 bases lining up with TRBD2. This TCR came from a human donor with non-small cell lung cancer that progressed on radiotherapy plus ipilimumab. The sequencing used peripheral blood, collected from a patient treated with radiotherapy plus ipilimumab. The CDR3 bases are TGTGCCAGCAGCTCGCTAGCGGGAGGGCTCACAGATACGCAGTATTTT. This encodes CASSSLAGGLTDTQYF. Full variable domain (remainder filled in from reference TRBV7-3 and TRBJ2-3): GAGVSQTPSNKVTEKGKYVELRCDPISGHTALYWYRQSLGQGPEFLIYFQGTGAADDSGLPNDRFFAVRPEGSVSTLKIQRTERGDSAVYLCASSSLAGGLTDTQYFGPGTRLTVL.